This note documents a single T cell receptor beta chain sequence. Its target is not known. The data stem from a study of shared clonotypes between healthy human individuals. Study-wide points: Between four donors, naive CD4 clonotypes were shared at a level of about 5%. Blood was the sole source, and tissue repertoires probably differ. Inspection by rarefaction showed sorted-subset sequencing to be incomplete despite large depth. Compared with clonotypes that all four donors shared, non-shared clonotypes had lower generation probabilities.

Sequencing used immunoSEQ multiplex PCR; TCRdb keeps in-frame clones, though not all of them. The sample lists about 2.2 million clones, 93% occurring once. Germline V gene sequence: CDR1 LNHDA, CDR2 SQIVND (reference sequence). The CDR3 consists of 15 residues. The V end was cut by 2 bases, the J end by 5 bases, with 14 bases between. CD8 cells classed as naive were CD45RO-negative and positively selected for CCR7, excluding terminally differentiated effector memory CD45RA+ cells. The V gene is TRBV19, the J gene TRBJ2-3; TRBD1 or TRBD2 may be the D gene (6 bases each). The material sequenced was naive CD8+ T cells from PBMCs. This receptor was obtained from a man aged 18-30 years in good health. Some clones in this sample may be carry-over from other donors' samples. CDR3 coding DNA: TGTGCCAGTAGTATACGAGCGGAGGGGGGAGATACGCAGTATTTT. This sequence encodes CASSIRAEGGDTQYF.